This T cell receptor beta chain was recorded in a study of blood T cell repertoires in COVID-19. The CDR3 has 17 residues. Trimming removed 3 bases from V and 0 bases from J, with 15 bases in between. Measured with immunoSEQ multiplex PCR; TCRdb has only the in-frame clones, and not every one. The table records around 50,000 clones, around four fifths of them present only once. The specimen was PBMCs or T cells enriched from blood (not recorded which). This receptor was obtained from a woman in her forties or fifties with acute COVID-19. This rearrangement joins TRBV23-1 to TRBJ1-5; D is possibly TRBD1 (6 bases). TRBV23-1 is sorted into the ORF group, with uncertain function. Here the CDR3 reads CASSHGTRPISNQPQHF. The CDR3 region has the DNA TGCGCCAGCAGTCACGGGACAAGACCCATTAGCAATCAGCCCCAGCATTTT.